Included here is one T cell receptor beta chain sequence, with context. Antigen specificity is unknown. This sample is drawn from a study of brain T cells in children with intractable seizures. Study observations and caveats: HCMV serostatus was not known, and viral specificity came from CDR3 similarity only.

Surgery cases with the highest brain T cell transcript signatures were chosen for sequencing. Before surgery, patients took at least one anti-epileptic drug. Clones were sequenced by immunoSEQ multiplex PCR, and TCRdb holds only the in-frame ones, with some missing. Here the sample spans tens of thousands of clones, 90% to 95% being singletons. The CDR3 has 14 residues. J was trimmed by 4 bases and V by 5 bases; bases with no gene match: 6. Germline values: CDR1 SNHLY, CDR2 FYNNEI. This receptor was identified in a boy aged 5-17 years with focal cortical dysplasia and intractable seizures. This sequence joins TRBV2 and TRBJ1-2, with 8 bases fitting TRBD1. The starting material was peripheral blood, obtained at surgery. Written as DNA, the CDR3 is TGTGCCAGCAGTTCTACAGGGGGGGGCTATGGCTACACCTTC. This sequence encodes CASSSTGGGYGYTF.